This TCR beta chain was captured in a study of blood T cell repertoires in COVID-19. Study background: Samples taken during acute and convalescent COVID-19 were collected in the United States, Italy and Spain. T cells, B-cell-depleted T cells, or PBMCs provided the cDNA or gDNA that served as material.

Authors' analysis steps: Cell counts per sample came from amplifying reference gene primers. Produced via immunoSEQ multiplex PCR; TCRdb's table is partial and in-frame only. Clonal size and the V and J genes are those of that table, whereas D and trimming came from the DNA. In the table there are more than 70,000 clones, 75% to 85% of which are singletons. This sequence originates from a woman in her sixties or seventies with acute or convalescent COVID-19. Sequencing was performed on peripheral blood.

CDR3 in DNA: TGCGCCAGCAGCCAAGATGGTACCCTGACCTCGGGCACTGAAGCTTTCTTT. Encoded protein: CASSQDGTLTSGTEAFF. The rearrangement uses TRBV4-3 and TRBJ1-1; D gene unclear. The CDR3 is 17 residues long. V was pared by 0 bases and J by 4 bases, with 18 bases between. Germline assignment: CDR1 LGHNA and CDR2 YSLEER.